This T cell receptor beta chain emerged from a study of control samples from healthy donors and cancer patients. Using immunoSEQ multiplex PCR, the repertoire was profiled, and TCRdb retains in-frame clones only, with some absent. The sample consists of tens of thousands of clones, about 89% of them appearing once. This CDR3 is 13 amino acids long. Trimming took off 4 bases at V and 7 bases at J, with 11 bases between the two ends. Germline CDR1 SNHLY, CDR2 FYNNEI. The J gene is TRBJ2-4, the V gene TRBV2, with TRBD1 as a possible D gene (6 bases). Specimen: blood. The sequence came from a man aged 45-65 years in good health. CDR3 coding DNA: TGTGCCAGCAGTGGACAGGTTGGGAACATTCAGTACTTC. Amino acids: CASSGQVGNIQYF.